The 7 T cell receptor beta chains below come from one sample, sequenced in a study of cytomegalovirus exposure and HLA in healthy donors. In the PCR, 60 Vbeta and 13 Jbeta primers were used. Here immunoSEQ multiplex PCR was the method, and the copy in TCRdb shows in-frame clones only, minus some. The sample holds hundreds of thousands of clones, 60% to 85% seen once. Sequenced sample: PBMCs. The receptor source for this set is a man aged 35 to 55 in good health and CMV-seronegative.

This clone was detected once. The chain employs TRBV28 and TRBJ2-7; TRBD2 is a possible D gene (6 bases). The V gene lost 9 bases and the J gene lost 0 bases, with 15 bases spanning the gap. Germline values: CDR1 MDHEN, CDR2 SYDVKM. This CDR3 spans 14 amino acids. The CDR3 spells CASTTGVLSYEQYF. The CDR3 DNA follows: TGTGCCAGTACCACGGGGGTACTCTCCTACGAGCAGTACTTC.

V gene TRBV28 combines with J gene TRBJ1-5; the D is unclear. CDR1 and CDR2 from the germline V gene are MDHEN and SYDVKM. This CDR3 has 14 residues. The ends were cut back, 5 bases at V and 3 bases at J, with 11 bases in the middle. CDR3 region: CASSPRGINQPQHF. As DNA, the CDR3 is TGTGCCAGCAGTCCCCGGGGAATCAATCAGCCCCAGCATTTT.

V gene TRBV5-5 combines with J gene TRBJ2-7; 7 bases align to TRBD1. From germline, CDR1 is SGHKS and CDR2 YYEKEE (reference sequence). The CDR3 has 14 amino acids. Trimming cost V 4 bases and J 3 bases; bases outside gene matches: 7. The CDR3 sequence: CASSILDRNYEQYF. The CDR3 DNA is TGTGCCAGCAGCATCCTGGACAGGAACTACGAGCAGTACTTC.

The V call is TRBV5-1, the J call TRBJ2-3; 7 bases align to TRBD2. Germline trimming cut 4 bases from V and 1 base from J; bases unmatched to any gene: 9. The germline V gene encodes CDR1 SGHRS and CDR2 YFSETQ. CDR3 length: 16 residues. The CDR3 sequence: CASSPNTAGGTDTQYF. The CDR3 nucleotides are TGCGCCAGCAGCCCTAATACGGCGGGGGGCACAGATACGCAGTATTTT.

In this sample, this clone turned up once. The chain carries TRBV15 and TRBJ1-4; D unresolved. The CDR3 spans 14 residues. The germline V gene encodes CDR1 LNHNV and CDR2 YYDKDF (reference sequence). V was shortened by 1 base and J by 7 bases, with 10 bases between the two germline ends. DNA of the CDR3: TGTGCCACCAGCAGAGTGGCAGGCCCTGAAAAACTGTTTTTT. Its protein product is CATSRVAGPEKLFF.

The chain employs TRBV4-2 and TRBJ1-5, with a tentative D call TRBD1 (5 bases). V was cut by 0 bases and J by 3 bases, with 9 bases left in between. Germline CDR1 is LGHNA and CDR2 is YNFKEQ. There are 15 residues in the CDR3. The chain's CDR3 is CASSQDGGTNQPQHF. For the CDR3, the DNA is TGTGCCAGCAGCCAAGATGGAGGGACCAATCAGCCCCAGCATTTT.

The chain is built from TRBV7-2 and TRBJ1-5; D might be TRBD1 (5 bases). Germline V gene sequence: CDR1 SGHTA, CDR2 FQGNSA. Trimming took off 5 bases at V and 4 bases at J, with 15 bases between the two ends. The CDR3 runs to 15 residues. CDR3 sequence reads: CASSLSFGGNQPQHF. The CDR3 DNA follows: TGTGCCAGCAGCCTGAGCTTTGGGGGGAATCAGCCCCAGCATTTT.